The 21 T cell receptor beta chains below come from one sample, sequenced in a study of PD-1 blockade in classical Hodgkin lymphoma. Sequencing used immunoSEQ multiplex PCR; TCRdb keeps in-frame clones, though not all of them. Among more than 95,000 clones listed, approximately 89% were seen once. Time point of the sample: cycle 4 day 1 (C4D1), after 6 weeks of nivolumab. Every patient experienced relapse after autologous stem cell transplantation, and brentuximab vedotin exposure varied. The input for sequencing was peripheral blood mononuclear cells (PBMCs), taken before the fourth cycle of nivolumab. Receptor source: a human donor with classical Hodgkin lymphoma.

The rearrangement links TRBV11-2 to TRBJ2-1; D ambiguous. The CDR3 has 17 residues. Germline loops: CDR1 SGHAT, CDR2 FQNNGV. Trimming left V 2 bases short and J 4 bases short, with 18 bases between. The CDR3 is CASSLNSRRSRYNEQFF. In DNA, the CDR3 is TGTGCCAGCAGCTTAAATAGCCGACGGTCTCGGTACAATGAGCAGTTCTTC.

The count of this clone is one. CDR3 amino acids: CASSVEGSSLYEQYF. In DNA, the CDR3 is TGTGCCAGCAGTGTAGAGGGGTCCTCCCTCTACGAGCAGTACTTC. The chain is built from TRBV2 and TRBJ2-7; the D gene could be TRBD1 or TRBD2 (5 bases each). Per the germline V gene, CDR1 is SNHLY and CDR2 is FYNNEI. Trimming removed 4 bases from V and 3 bases from J, with 16 bases in between. CDR3 size: 15 residues.

The rearrangement links TRBV6-1 to TRBJ1-4, with 10 bases that match TRBD1. V dropped 0 bases and J dropped 8; count of bases not matched to a gene: 6. CDR1 and CDR2 (germline): MNHNS, SASEGT. This CDR3 spans 16 amino acids. The CDR3 region is CASSEALGTGVEKLFF. The CDR3 DNA follows: TGTGCCAGCAGTGAAGCGCTTGGGACAGGGGTGGAAAAACTGTTTTTT.

The gene calls are TRBV28 and TRBJ1-5, with D possibly being TRBD1 (5 bases). V was cut by 3 bases and J by 5 bases, with 11 bases left in between. This CDR3 spans 14 amino acids. CDR1 MDHEN and CDR2 SYDVKM come from the germline V gene. The CDR3 bases are TGTGCCAGCAGTTTGGAGGGGCTTGATCAGCCCCAGCATTTT. Its protein is CASSLEGLDQPQHF.

The V and J genes are TRBV5-5 and TRBJ2-7, with 9 bases that match TRBD2. CDR1 SGHKS and CDR2 YYEKEE come from the germline V gene (reference sequence). This CDR3 spans 15 amino acids. The J segment lost 1 base and the V segment lost 0 bases, leaving 2 bases of the junction unmatched. As DNA, the CDR3 is TGTGCCAGCAGCTTGGGACTAGCGGAGTCCTACGAGCAGTACTTC. Translation gives CASSLGLAESYEQYF.

This clone has just one count. The CDR3 nucleotides are TGTGCCAGCAACCGACAGGCCCTTGGTGAAAAACTGTTTTTT. Its protein product is CASNRQALGEKLFF. This sequence joins TRBV2 and TRBJ1-4; D might be TRBD1 (6 bases). CDR3 length equals 14 residues. The germline V and J ends were trimmed by 7 bases and 7 bases, with 16 bases remaining between them. The germline V gene encodes CDR1 SNHLY and CDR2 FYNNEI.

The rearrangement uses TRBV27 and TRBJ1-3, with TRBD1 matching 8 bases. The CDR3 consists of 14 residues. Germline values: CDR1 MNHEY, CDR2 SMNVEV (reference sequence). J gave up 8 bases and V 5 bases, and 8 bases lay outside the gene matches. The CDR3, as DNA: TGTGCCAGCAGTCGGACAGGGCCTCCAGACACCATATATTTT. As protein: CASSRTGPPDTIYF.

This clone has only one observation. The chain combines TRBV6-5 with TRBJ1-2, with 7 bases fitting TRBD1. The V gene's germline CDR1 is MNHEY and CDR2 SVGAGI. The CDR3 is made up of 14 amino acids. V shed 4 bases, J shed 8 bases, and the junction held 10 bases outside the gene matches. CDR3 bases: TGTGCCAGCAGTTCCCAGGGGGGGCGTGGCGGCTACACCTTC. Translated: CASSSQGGRGGYTF.

The V and J genes are TRBV28 and TRBJ1-3; 10 positions match TRBD1. Germline V gene data show CDR1 as MDHEN and CDR2 as SYDVKM. V trimming: 6 bases; J trimming: 0 bases; junction bases outside the gene matches: 5. This CDR3 region has 16 residues. The CDR3 spells CASRGTGALSGNTIYF. CDR3 nucleotide sequence: TGTGCCAGCAGGGGGACAGGGGCCCTCTCTGGAAACACCATATATTTT.

The genes are TRBV19 and TRBJ2-1; TRBD2 is a possible D gene (5 bases). V lost 5 bases, J lost 7 bases, and 15 bases lay in between. The V gene's germline CDR1 is LNHDA and CDR2 SQIVND (reference sequence). The CDR3 consists of 14 residues. CDR3 nucleotides: TGTGCCAGTAGTCCGTACACCGGGAAAAATGAGCAGTTCTTC. This translates into CASSPYTGKNEQFF. Variable domain in full (rest from reference TRBV19 and TRBJ2-1): DGGITQSPKYLFRKEGQNVTLSCEQNLNHDAMYWYRQDPGQGLRLIYYSQIVNDFQKGDIAEGYSVSREKKESFPLTVTSAQKNPTAFYLCASSPYTGKNEQFFGPGTRLTVL.

The chain joins TRBV6-6 to TRBJ1-3; D is unclear. CDR1 is MNHNY, CDR2 SVGAGI, per germline (reference sequence). Trimming removed 2 bases from V and 9 bases from J, with 11 bases in between. The CDR3 runs 13 residues. The CDR3 spells CASSYTPPGTIYF. The CDR3 bases are TGTGCCAGCAGTTACACCCCCCCAGGCACCATATATTTT.

CDR3 coding DNA: TGTGCCAGCAGCTTATCCCCCGGGGCATCCTACGAGCAGTACTTC. It encodes CASSLSPGASYEQYF. The genes are TRBV7-2 and TRBJ2-7; D assignment may be TRBD1 or TRBD2 (5 bases each). Germline V gives CDR1 SGHTA, CDR2 FQGNSA. CDR3 size: 15 residues. V shed 2 bases and J shed 1 base, with 12 bases lying between them.

The sample holds a few counts of this clone. This rearrangement joins TRBV4-1 to TRBJ1-5; maybe TRBD1 (6 bases). The germline V and J ends were trimmed by 1 base and 0 bases, with 7 bases remaining between them. The CDR3 contains 15 residues. Germline V gives CDR1 MGHRA, CDR2 YSYEKL. CDR3 sequence reads: CASSQGTDSNQPQHF. DNA for the CDR3: TGCGCCAGCAGCCAAGGGACAGATAGCAATCAGCCCCAGCATTTT.

J is TRBJ2-4 and V is TRBV2; D uncertain. Trimming stripped 7 bases from V and 6 bases from J, with 7 bases between. The germline V gene encodes CDR1 SNHLY and CDR2 FYNNEI. This CDR3 has 11 residues. The CDR3 nucleotides read TGTGCCAGCATGCCGGGAAACATTCAGTACTTC. Protein: CASMPGNIQYF.

This chain uses TRBV5-1 with TRBJ1-2, with 8 bases that match TRBD1. The germline V gene has CDR1 SGHRS and CDR2 YFSETQ. This CDR3 comprises 15 residues. Trimming removed 6 bases from V and 8 bases from J; junction bases left unmatched: 15. CDR3 DNA sequence: TGCGCCAGCAACCAAGGTCAGGGGGCCAGTGGAGGCTACACCTTC. It codes for CASNQGQGASGGYTF.

V gene TRBV28 combines with J gene TRBJ2-1, with 8 bases identical to TRBD2. V lost 4 bases, J lost 8 bases, and 7 bases stayed unmatched. Germline V gene sequence: CDR1 MDHEN, CDR2 SYDVKM. This CDR3 contains 14 residues. CDR3 coding DNA: TGTGCCAGCAGTTCAGCGGGAGAAAGTTATGAGCAGTTCTTC. Translating gives CASSSAGESYEQFF.

The CDR3 nucleotides read TGTGCCTGGAGGACAGGGACTGAAGCTTTCTTT. Its translation: CAWRTGTEAFF. The J gene is TRBJ1-1, the V gene TRBV30; 7 nucleotides agree with TRBD1. CDR1 GTSNPN and CDR2 SVGIG come from the germline V gene (reference sequence). J was trimmed by 5 bases and V by 3 bases; bases with no gene match: 0. This CDR3 spans 11 amino acids.

The chain has TRBV18 and TRBJ2-5, with D perhaps TRBD2 (5 bases). Germline V CDR1 and CDR2: KGHSH, LQKENI. Trimming stripped 3 bases from V and 3 bases from J, with 11 bases between. The CDR3 is 14 residues long. CDR3 protein: CASSPRSGKETQYF. The DNA of the CDR3 is TGTGCCAGCTCACCTCGCTCCGGGAAAGAGACCCAGTACTTC. The entire variable domain, with the rest obtained from reference TRBV18 and TRBJ2-5, is as follows: NAGVMQNPRHLVRRRGQEARLRCSPMKGHSHVYWYRQLPEEGLKFMVYLQKENIIDESGMPKERFSAEFPKEGPSILRIQQVVRGDSAAYFCASSPRSGKETQYFGPGTRLLVL.

The genes are TRBV29-1 and TRBJ1-1; TRBD1 matches at 9 bases. CDR3 length equals 15 residues. Germline trimming cut 7 bases from V and 1 base from J; bases unmatched to any gene: 10. Germline loops: CDR1 SQVTM, CDR2 ANQGSEA. This CDR3 reads CSGVRPGQGNTEAFF. Here the CDR3 DNA reads TGCAGCGGTGTAAGACCGGGACAGGGGAACACTGAAGCTTTCTTT.

The J gene is TRBJ2-1, the V gene TRBV4-1, with D unclear. CDR3 length equals 15 residues. Germline CDR1 MGHRA, CDR2 YSYEKL. V was pared by 5 bases and J by 7 bases, with 18 bases between. The CDR3 is CASSDTKGRRNEQFF. The CDR3 coding sequence is TGCGCCAGCAGCGACACTAAGGGCCGCAGGAATGAGCAGTTCTTC.

This clone appeared once. The chain uses TRBV29-1 and TRBJ2-2; D is possibly TRBD1 (5 bases). CDR1 and CDR2 from the germline V gene are SQVTM and ANQGSEA. The V gene lost 5 bases and the J gene lost 5 bases, with 9 bases spanning the gap. CDR3 length: 12 residues. The CDR3 bases are TGCAGCGTTCTAGGGGCAACCGGGGAGCTGTTTTTT. This encodes CSVLGATGELFF.